This T cell receptor beta chain is from a study of pediatric ulcerative colitis. Overall study context: Most patients had pancolitis, and two had left-sided colitis.

The rectum was sampled with one to two pinch biopsies at colonoscopy. Study findings and constraints: Blood-rectal clonal overlap within each person was significantly higher in ulcerative colitis patients than controls. In rectum, acute severe colitis had expanded clones and less diversity.

Each sample received Survey-level depth of up to 500,000 reads. Data came from immunoSEQ multiplex PCR; TCRdb stores just in-frame clones and leaves some out. Among under 50,000 clones, over 70% were seen once, and the ten largest hold less than 4.5%. This clone was observed a few times. The antigen is not known. CDR1 MNHEY and CDR2 SVGAGI come from the germline V gene. This CDR3 spans 13 amino acids. V was cut by 2 bases and J by 4 bases, with 8 bases left in between. Sequenced sample: gut tissue. This TCR was recovered from a girl aged 5 to 17 with moderate ulcerative colitis. V gene TRBV6-5 combines with J gene TRBJ1-2; D uncertain. The DNA for the CDR3 is TGTGCCAGCAGTTACGGCTCTGGCTATGGCTACACCTTC. Translating gives CASSYGSGYGYTF.